Listed below are T cell receptor beta chains from one sample, sequenced in a study of blood T cell repertoires in COVID-19. The method was immunoSEQ multiplex PCR; TCRdb's version includes in-frame clones alone and lacks a portion of them. Found here are about 58,000 clones, more than 65% of them singletons; the top ten hold 9.6%. The source material was peripheral blood. Receptors originate from a man at least 80 years old with COVID-19, enrolled during active disease. Each CDR3 is given with its conserved first and last residue. Fields, in order: J gene, D gene, clone size, V gene, CDR3 DNA, CDR3 protein. A D gene is named only where the DNA matches it firmly. Size is stated for part of the rows, as once, few or many counts, or as a class when the clone is expanded.

J gene: TRBJ2-2
D gene: TRBD2
clone size: NA
V gene: TRBV18
CDR3 DNA: TGTGCCAGCTCACCATGGACTAGCGGGATCCAAACCGGGGAGCTGTTTTTT
CDR3 protein: CASSPWTSGIQTGELFF

J gene: TRBJ2-1
D gene: NA
clone size: NA
V gene: TRBV5-1
CDR3 DNA: TGCGCCAGCAGCTTAGAAGCGGACTACCAGTTCTTC
CDR3 protein: CASSLEADYQFF

J gene: TRBJ1-3
D gene: NA
clone size: NA
V gene: TRBV3-1/TRBV3-2
CDR3 DNA: TGTGCCAGCAGCCGCCTGACAGGTAGCTCTGGAAACACCATATATTTT
CDR3 protein: CASSRLTGSSGNTIYF

J gene: TRBJ1-4
D gene: NA
clone size: NA
V gene: TRBV2
CDR3 DNA: TGTGCCAGCAGTGACCTTCGGGGTATAGAAAAACTGTTTTTT
CDR3 protein: CASSDLRGIEKLFF

J gene: TRBJ2-1
D gene: TRBD1
clone size: NA
V gene: TRBV7-2
CDR3 DNA: TGTGCCAGCAGCGCGTTCAGGGGGCAGGATGAGCAGTTCTTC
CDR3 protein: CASSAFRGQDEQFF

J gene: TRBJ1-2
D gene: NA
clone size: NA
V gene: TRBV3-1/TRBV3-2
CDR3 DNA: TGTGCCAGCAGCTGGCGCGACGTCGGGGTGGGTGGCTACACCTTC
CDR3 protein: CASSWRDVGVGGYTF

J gene: TRBJ2-1
D gene: NA
clone size: NA
V gene: TRBV30
CDR3 DNA: TGTGCCTGGAGTGTAGGCCGGGGAACCTACAATGAGCAGTTCTTC
CDR3 protein: CAWSVGRGTYNEQFF

J gene: TRBJ2-7
D gene: TRBD1
clone size: NA
V gene: TRBV6-5
CDR3 DNA: TGTGCCAGCAGTTACGGGACAGGGGGATACGAGCAGTACTTC
CDR3 protein: CASSYGTGGYEQYF

J gene: TRBJ2-1
D gene: NA
clone size: NA
V gene: TRBV10-1
CDR3 DNA: TGCGCCAGCACCTCTAGCGTAGAGGCTTTCAATGAGCAGTTCTTC
CDR3 protein: CASTSSVEAFNEQFF

J gene: TRBJ2-7
D gene: NA
clone size: NA
V gene: TRBV10-3
CDR3 DNA: TGTGCCATCAGTGAGTCAACGGGCAGGGGTTCCTACGAGCAGTACTTC
CDR3 protein: CAISESTGRGSYEQYF

J gene: TRBJ2-7
D gene: TRBD1
clone size: NA
V gene: TRBV15
CDR3 DNA: TGTGCCACCAGCAGTCCGGGACAGCATGATGAGCAGTACTTC
CDR3 protein: CATSSPGQHDEQYF

J gene: TRBJ1-4
D gene: NA
clone size: NA
V gene: TRBV28
CDR3 DNA: TGTGCCAGCAGTTCCAACAAGGGGCGGGAAAAACTGTTTTTT
CDR3 protein: CASSSNKGREKLFF

J gene: TRBJ1-4
D gene: NA
clone size: NA
V gene: TRBV29-1
CDR3 DNA: TGCAGCGTTGGGGACTTCGCTAATGAAAAACTGTTTTTT
CDR3 protein: CSVGDFANEKLFF

J gene: TRBJ2-5
D gene: NA
clone size: NA
V gene: TRBV14
CDR3 DNA: TGTGCCAGCAGCCTGTGGGGCAGGGAGACCCAGTACTTC
CDR3 protein: CASSLWGRETQYF

J gene: TRBJ2-3
D gene: TRBD2
clone size: once
V gene: TRBV13
CDR3 DNA: TGTGCCAGCAGCCCTAGCGGGGGGGCCTTTAGGGGGTATTTT
CDR3 protein: CASSPSGGAFRGYF

J gene: TRBJ2-3
D gene: TRBD1
clone size: NA
V gene: TRBV5-1
CDR3 DNA: TGCGCCAGCAGCTTCGGGACAGGGCGCACAGATACGCAGTATTTT
CDR3 protein: CASSFGTGRTDTQYF

J gene: TRBJ2-1
D gene: TRBD2
clone size: NA
V gene: TRBV13
CDR3 DNA: TGTGCCAGCAGCCTCGGGACTAGCGGGGACGAGCAGTTCTTC
CDR3 protein: CASSLGTSGDEQFF

J gene: TRBJ1-3
D gene: TRBD1
clone size: NA
V gene: TRBV7-2
CDR3 DNA: TGTGCCAGCAGCCCGAGAGACAGGGCCATATATTTT
CDR3 protein: CASSPRDRAIYF

J gene: TRBJ1-2
D gene: NA
clone size: NA
V gene: TRBV30
CDR3 DNA: TGTGCCTGGGTCGGAGCTAACTATGGCTACACCTTC
CDR3 protein: CAWVGANYGYTF

J gene: TRBJ1-3
D gene: TRBD1
clone size: NA
V gene: TRBV2
CDR3 DNA: TGTGCCACCGGGACAGGGAGCTCTGGAAACACCATATATTTT
CDR3 protein: CATGTGSSGNTIYF

J gene: TRBJ2-5
D gene: NA
clone size: NA
V gene: TRBV7-9
CDR3 DNA: TGTGCCAGCAGAAGTTCGGGAGAGACCCAGTACTTC
CDR3 protein: CASRSSGETQYF

J gene: TRBJ1-1
D gene: TRBD1
clone size: NA
V gene: TRBV12-3/TRBV12-4
CDR3 DNA: TGTGCCAGCAGCCGGGACAGGTTGACTGAAGCTTTCTTT
CDR3 protein: CASSRDRLTEAFF

J gene: TRBJ1-6
D gene: NA
clone size: NA
V gene: TRBV10-2
CDR3 DNA: TGCGCCAGCAGTGAGTCGTACAGATTCTATAATTCACCCCTCCACTTT
CDR3 protein: CASSESYRFYNSPLHF

J gene: TRBJ1-6
D gene: TRBD1
clone size: NA
V gene: TRBV28
CDR3 DNA: TGTGCCAGCAGCCGCGCGACAGGGGGCAATTCACCCCTCCACTTT
CDR3 protein: CASSRATGGNSPLHF

J gene: TRBJ1-2
D gene: NA
clone size: NA
V gene: TRBV5-4
CDR3 DNA: TGTGCCAGCAGCTTGGGTCTTAGGAGCTATGGCTACACCTTC
CDR3 protein: CASSLGLRSYGYTF

J gene: TRBJ1-2
D gene: NA
clone size: NA
V gene: TRBV6-5
CDR3 DNA: TGTGCCAGCAGGGGGAGGTCAGGGTCCAACTATGGCTACACCTTC
CDR3 protein: CASRGRSGSNYGYTF

J gene: TRBJ1-4
D gene: TRBD1
clone size: NA
V gene: TRBV3-1/TRBV3-2
CDR3 DNA: TGTGCCAGCAGTGGGAAGACAGGGGATGAAAAACTGTTTTTT
CDR3 protein: CASSGKTGDEKLFF

J gene: TRBJ2-1
D gene: NA
clone size: NA
V gene: TRBV5-4
CDR3 DNA: TGTGCCAGCAGATCCTCGGAGGCCCCGCCCGACAATGAGCAGTTCTTC
CDR3 protein: CASRSSEAPPDNEQFF

J gene: TRBJ1-2
D gene: NA
clone size: NA
V gene: TRBV18
CDR3 DNA: TGTGCCAGCTCACCACAGGGGGATGGCTATGGCTACACCTTC
CDR3 protein: CASSPQGDGYGYTF

J gene: TRBJ2-1
D gene: NA
clone size: once
V gene: TRBV7-2
CDR3 DNA: TGTGCCAGCAGCTTCCGGATGGAGTACAATGAGCAGTTCTTC
CDR3 protein: CASSFRMEYNEQFF

J gene: TRBJ2-5
D gene: NA
clone size: NA
V gene: TRBV29-1
CDR3 DNA: TGCAGCGTTGGGGGGCTAGCCCAGACGATAGAGACCCAGTACTTC
CDR3 protein: CSVGGLAQTIETQYF

J gene: TRBJ2-3
D gene: NA
clone size: NA
V gene: TRBV19
CDR3 DNA: TGTGCCAGTAGTCCTAGGGACTTCACAGATACGCAGTATTTT
CDR3 protein: CASSPRDFTDTQYF

J gene: TRBJ2-3
D gene: NA
clone size: NA
V gene: TRBV30
CDR3 DNA: TGTGCCTGGAGTGTACAACCTAGCTTTTTCACAGATACGCAGTATTTT
CDR3 protein: CAWSVQPSFFTDTQYF

J gene: TRBJ1-2
D gene: TRBD1
clone size: NA
V gene: TRBV15
CDR3 DNA: TGTGCCACCAGCCCAGGGGACAGGCAGCTCAACTATGGCTACACCTTC
CDR3 protein: CATSPGDRQLNYGYTF

J gene: TRBJ2-1
D gene: NA
clone size: NA
V gene: TRBV19
CDR3 DNA: TGTGCCAGTAGTATTCGGAGTTACAATGAGCAGTTCTTC
CDR3 protein: CASSIRSYNEQFF

J gene: TRBJ2-2
D gene: TRBD2
clone size: once
V gene: TRBV11-2
CDR3 DNA: TGTGCCAGCTCACCCGGGACTAGCGGGTACACCGGGGAGCTGTTTTTT
CDR3 protein: CASSPGTSGYTGELFF